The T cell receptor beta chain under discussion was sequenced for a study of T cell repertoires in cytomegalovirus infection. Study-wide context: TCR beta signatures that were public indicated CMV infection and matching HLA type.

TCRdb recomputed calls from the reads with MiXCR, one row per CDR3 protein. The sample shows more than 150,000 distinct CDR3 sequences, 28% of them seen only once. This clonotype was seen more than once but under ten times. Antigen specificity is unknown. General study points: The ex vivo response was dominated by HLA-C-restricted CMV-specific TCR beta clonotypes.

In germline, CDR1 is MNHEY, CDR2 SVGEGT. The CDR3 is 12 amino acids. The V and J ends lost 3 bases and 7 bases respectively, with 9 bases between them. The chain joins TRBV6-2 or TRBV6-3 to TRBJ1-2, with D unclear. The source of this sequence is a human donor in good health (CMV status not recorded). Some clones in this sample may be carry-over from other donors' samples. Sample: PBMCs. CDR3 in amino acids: CASSYSGFGYTF. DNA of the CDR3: TGTGCCAGCAGTTATTCGGGTTTTGGCTACACCTTC.